These T cell receptor beta chains were read from a single sample in a study of T-cell reconstitution after alpha-beta-depleted transplantation in children. From the PCR reads, TCRdb called clonotypes with MiXCR, one entry per CDR3 protein. This sample has some 550,000 distinct CDR3 sequences, with around 18% found just once. The source was PBMCs from the stem cell graft donor, collected from the stem cell graft. The source of these receptors is a human donor who donated a stem cell graft to a child with acute lymphoblastic leukemia. The CDR3 runs from the conserved cysteine through the conserved F or W. A D gene is named only where the DNA matches it firmly. Size tells how often a clone was seen (once, few, many) or the class of an expanded clone, and some rows leave it out.

D gene: .
J gene: TRBJ2-3
clone size: .
V gene: TRBV29-1
CDR3 DNA: TGCAGCGGGACAGAGGCAGATACGCAGTATTTT
CDR3 protein: CSGTEADTQYF

D gene: .
J gene: TRBJ2-1
clone size: few
V gene: TRBV6-1
CDR3 DNA: TGTGCCAGCAGATTGATCGGGACTCCCAATGAGCAGTTCTTC
CDR3 protein: CASRLIGTPNEQFF

D gene: .
J gene: TRBJ1-2
clone size: .
V gene: TRBV29-1
CDR3 DNA: TGCAGCGTTGGTTTAGTACCGGGCACATCCTATGGCTACACCTTC
CDR3 protein: CSVGLVPGTSYGYTF

D gene: TRBD2
J gene: TRBJ2-7
clone size: .
V gene: TRBV20-1
CDR3 DNA: TGCAGTGCTAGCCCTAGCGGGAGGGCTCGGGACTACGAGCAGTACTTC
CDR3 protein: CSASPSGRARDYEQYF

D gene: TRBD2
J gene: TRBJ2-2
clone size: .
V gene: TRBV5-6
CDR3 DNA: TGTGCCAGCAGAACACTAGCGGGAGGGCCCTCCGGGGAGCTGTTTTTT
CDR3 protein: CASRTLAGGPSGELFF

D gene: .
J gene: TRBJ1-1
clone size: .
V gene: TRBV29-1
CDR3 DNA: TGCAGCGTTGAAGGTAGCGCACCTGAAGCTTTCTTT
CDR3 protein: CSVEGSAPEAFF

D gene: TRBD2
J gene: TRBJ2-1
clone size: .
V gene: TRBV5-1
CDR3 DNA: TGCGCCAGCGCGGGCGGGAGCTCCTACAATGAGCAGTTCTTC
CDR3 protein: CASAGGSSYNEQFF

D gene: .
J gene: TRBJ2-1
clone size: .
V gene: TRBV3-1
CDR3 DNA: TGTGCCAGCAGCCACGGTTCTCAGGAGTATGAGCAGTTCTTC
CDR3 protein: CASSHGSQEYEQFF

D gene: .
J gene: TRBJ1-1
clone size: few
V gene: TRBV7-3
CDR3 DNA: TGTGCCAGCAGCTTATCCGGCCCGAACACTGAAGCTTTCTTT
CDR3 protein: CASSLSGPNTEAFF

D gene: .
J gene: TRBJ1-6
clone size: many
V gene: TRBV12-3/TRBV12-4
CDR3 DNA: TGTGCCAGCACCCAGAGGACGGCTAATAATTCACCCCTCCACTTT
CDR3 protein: CASTQRTANNSPLHF

D gene: .
J gene: TRBJ2-3
clone size: few
V gene: TRBV19
CDR3 DNA: TGTGCCGTCCGGAGGGGGGGCACCTATGCGGATACGCAGTATTTT
CDR3 protein: CAVRRGGTYADTQYF

D gene: .
J gene: TRBJ1-1
clone size: few
V gene: TRBV12-3/TRBV12-4
CDR3 DNA: TGTGCCAGCGCGTCGCGGGGTCTCAAACTGAACACTGAAGCTTTCTTT
CDR3 protein: CASASRGLKLNTEAFF

D gene: .
J gene: TRBJ2-3
clone size: .
V gene: TRBV20-1
CDR3 DNA: TGCAGCGGGACCGCAGACACAGATACGCAGTATTTT
CDR3 protein: CSGTADTDTQYF

D gene: TRBD1
J gene: TRBJ2-5
clone size: .
V gene: TRBV4-1
CDR3 DNA: TGCGCCAGCAGCCCCTTAGGGGGCTCCTCGCAAGAGACCCAGTACTTC
CDR3 protein: CASSPLGGSSQETQYF

D gene: .
J gene: TRBJ1-5
clone size: .
V gene: TRBV19
CDR3 DNA: TGTGCCAGTAGTAGTTGGGACCATCAGCCCCAGCATTTT
CDR3 protein: CASSSWDHQPQHF

D gene: .
J gene: TRBJ1-1
clone size: few
V gene: TRBV5-1
CDR3 DNA: TGCGCCAGCAGCGCCAAATCTGAAGCTTTCTTT
CDR3 protein: CASSAKSEAFF

D gene: .
J gene: TRBJ1-1
clone size: few
V gene: TRBV29-1
CDR3 DNA: TGCAGCGTTTCGGTGAACACTGAAGCTTTCTTT
CDR3 protein: CSVSVNTEAFF

D gene: TRBD2
J gene: TRBJ2-1
clone size: .
V gene: TRBV3-1
CDR3 DNA: TGTGCCAGCAGCCAAGTTCGGGTAGCGGGAGGGTTTGGCAATGAGCAGTTCTTC
CDR3 protein: CASSQVRVAGGFGNEQFF

D gene: .
J gene: TRBJ2-3
clone size: once
V gene: TRBV29-1
CDR3 DNA: TGCAGCGTCGGGACTGGGATAGTCGATACGCAGTATTTT
CDR3 protein: CSVGTGIVDTQYF

D gene: .
J gene: TRBJ1-1
clone size: few
V gene: TRBV12-3/TRBV12-4
CDR3 DNA: TGTGCCAGCAGGCTCAGTATGAACACTGAAGCTTTCTTT
CDR3 protein: CASRLSMNTEAFF

D gene: .
J gene: TRBJ2-1
clone size: .
V gene: TRBV11-2
CDR3 DNA: TGTGCCAGCAGCTTAGGTCTCTTATTCGGGCCGACTCCCAATGAGCAGTTCTTC
CDR3 protein: CASSLGLLFGPTPNEQFF

D gene: .
J gene: TRBJ1-2
clone size: .
V gene: TRBV29-1
CDR3 DNA: TGCAGCGTCCCCGACAGAAAACTATTGTATGGCTACACCTTC
CDR3 protein: CSVPDRKLLYGYTF

D gene: .
J gene: TRBJ2-7
clone size: .
V gene: TRBV4-2
CDR3 DNA: TGTGCCAGCAGCCAAGATCTGTTAACGGCTGGCTACGAGCAGTACTTC
CDR3 protein: CASSQDLLTAGYEQYF

D gene: .
J gene: TRBJ2-1
clone size: few
V gene: TRBV7-3
CDR3 DNA: TGTGCCAGCAGCCTCTTTGGGGGTGGGTCCTACAATGAGCAGTTCTTC
CDR3 protein: CASSLFGGGSYNEQFF

D gene: TRBD2
J gene: TRBJ2-7
clone size: few
V gene: TRBV20-1
CDR3 DNA: TGCAGTGCTAGAGATCGGGTGCGGGGGGAGGGTTACGAGCAGTACTTC
CDR3 protein: CSARDRVRGEGYEQYF

D gene: .
J gene: TRBJ2-4
clone size: .
V gene: TRBV30
CDR3 DNA: TGTGCCTGGAGTGGCGCCGGGGAGGGGGCGCGATATGGCATTCAGTACTTC
CDR3 protein: CAWSGAGEGARYGIQYF

D gene: TRBD2
J gene: TRBJ2-5
clone size: few
V gene: TRBV5-1
CDR3 DNA: TGCGCCAGCAGCTTCGGACTAGCGGGAGTCTGGGAAGAGACCCAGTACTTC
CDR3 protein: CASSFGLAGVWEETQYF

D gene: .
J gene: TRBJ2-5
clone size: few
V gene: TRBV5-5
CDR3 DNA: TGTGCCAGCAGCTTGGAAGGAGGCTCGTCATTGGAGACCCAGTACTTC
CDR3 protein: CASSLEGGSSLETQYF

D gene: TRBD2
J gene: TRBJ2-7
clone size: few
V gene: TRBV5-5
CDR3 DNA: TGTGCCAGCAGCCCACCGCTGGCGGGAGGCAGCGAGCAGTACTTC
CDR3 protein: CASSPPLAGGSEQYF

D gene: .
J gene: TRBJ2-1
clone size: .
V gene: TRBV19
CDR3 DNA: TGTGCCAGTAGTATCAAATGGGGAGGAGGCTACAATGAGCAGTTCTTC
CDR3 protein: CASSIKWGGGYNEQFF

D gene: .
J gene: TRBJ1-4
clone size: .
V gene: TRBV12-3/TRBV12-4
CDR3 DNA: TGTGCCAGCAGTGAACCGGGGGGACTTAATGAAAAACTGTTTTTT
CDR3 protein: CASSEPGGLNEKLFF

D gene: .
J gene: TRBJ2-7
clone size: .
V gene: TRBV9
CDR3 DNA: TGTGCCAGCAGCTTCGGGGGTGGGGGCGGGCTCACCTTC
CDR3 protein: CASSFGGGGGLTF

D gene: .
J gene: TRBJ2-5
clone size: .
V gene: TRBV18
CDR3 DNA: TGTGCCAGCTCACCACCGGCAGGGGCTGGGACCCAGTACTTC
CDR3 protein: CASSPPAGAGTQYF

D gene: TRBD2
J gene: TRBJ2-3
clone size: few
V gene: TRBV4-2
CDR3 DNA: TGTGCCAGCAGCCAGGAGACTAGCGGGAGATTCGATACGCAGTATTTT
CDR3 protein: CASSQETSGRFDTQYF

D gene: TRBD2
J gene: TRBJ2-3
clone size: few
V gene: TRBV18
CDR3 DNA: TGTGCCAGCTCACCCGAGGGACTAGCAGCTAGCACAGATACGCAGTATTTT
CDR3 protein: CASSPEGLAASTDTQYF

D gene: TRBD2
J gene: TRBJ2-7
clone size: .
V gene: TRBV19
CDR3 DNA: TGTGCCAGTAGATCAAGGGTCTCTAGCGGTCGAAGCGGCGAGCAGTACTTC
CDR3 protein: CASRSRVSSGRSGEQYF

D gene: .
J gene: TRBJ2-5
clone size: .
V gene: TRBV27
CDR3 DNA: TGTGCCAGCAGGAGCCCCCCCGGGAACCAGTACTTC
CDR3 protein: CASRSPPGNQYF

D gene: .
J gene: TRBJ1-6
clone size: few
V gene: TRBV5-6
CDR3 DNA: TGTGCCAGCAGCTTGTATGGCACGAATTCACCCCTCCACTTT
CDR3 protein: CASSLYGTNSPLHF

D gene: TRBD1
J gene: TRBJ2-4
clone size: few
V gene: TRBV24-1
CDR3 DNA: TGTGCCACCAGTGACCCCGGGACAGGGAGTCAAAACATTCAGTACTTC
CDR3 protein: CATSDPGTGSQNIQYF

D gene: .
J gene: TRBJ2-1
clone size: .
V gene: TRBV11-3
CDR3 DNA: TGTGCCAGCCGGGGCGGGCCGTACTCCGATGAGCAGTTCTTC
CDR3 protein: CASRGGPYSDEQFF

D gene: .
J gene: TRBJ2-1
clone size: few
V gene: TRBV12-3/TRBV12-4
CDR3 DNA: TGTGCCGGGGGTAGAGGAGAACCTAACAATGAGCAGTTCTTC
CDR3 protein: CAGGRGEPNNEQFF